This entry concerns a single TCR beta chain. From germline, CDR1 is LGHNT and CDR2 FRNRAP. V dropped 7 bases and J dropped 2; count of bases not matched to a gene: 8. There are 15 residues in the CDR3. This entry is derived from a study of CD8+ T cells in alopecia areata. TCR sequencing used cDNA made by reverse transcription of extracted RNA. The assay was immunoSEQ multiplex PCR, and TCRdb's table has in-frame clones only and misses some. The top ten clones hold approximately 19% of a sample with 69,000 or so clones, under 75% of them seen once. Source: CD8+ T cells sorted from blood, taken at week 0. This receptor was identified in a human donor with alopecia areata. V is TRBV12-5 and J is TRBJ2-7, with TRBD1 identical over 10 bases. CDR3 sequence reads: CASADPGTGAYEQYF. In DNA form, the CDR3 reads TGTGCTAGTGCCGACCCAGGGACAGGGGCCTACGAGCAGTACTTC.